These 26 T cell receptor beta chains originate from one sample sequenced in a study of blood T cells in healthy people across ages. For the second PCR, which ran for about 6 to 11 cycles, a sample-barcoded 5' primer and a J-beta primer mix were used. TCRdb re-derived calls from the 5' RACE reads in MiXCR, one entry per CDR3 protein. The sample includes about 400,000 distinct CDR3 sequences, approximately 47% of them seen just once. The sequencing sample was made of blood. The source of these receptors is a man aged 55 to 70 in good health.

This clonotype came up a few times. The gene calls are TRBV20-1 and TRBJ2-7; D call uncertain. The CDR3 is made up of 13 amino acids. The germline CDR1 and CDR2 sequences are DFQATT and SNEGSKA (reference sequence). The V gene lost 3 bases and the J gene lost 4 bases, with 13 bases spanning the gap. The CDR3 protein is CSARRPQGYEQYF. The DNA of the CDR3 is TGCAGTGCTAGGCGGCCCCAAGGGTACGAGCAGTACTTC.

V usage is TRBV20-1 and J usage is TRBJ2-7, with D possibly TRBD2 on 6 matching bases. Germline CDR1 and CDR2: DFQATT and SNEGSKA (reference sequence). V was cut by 6 bases and J by 2 bases, with 17 bases left in between. The CDR3 has 14 amino acids. CDR3 nucleotide sequence: TGCAGTGCCCACCCTCCCGGGGGTACCTACGAGCAGTACTTC. It codes for CSAHPPGGTYEQYF.

This clonotype was detected a few times. J is TRBJ2-7 and V is TRBV10-3, with D tentatively TRBD1 (5 bases). The germline V gene has CDR1 ENHRY and CDR2 SYGVKD. V dropped 4 bases and J dropped 3 bases, with 10 bases sitting between them. The CDR3 is 13 residues long. In DNA form, the CDR3 reads TGTGCCATCAGTGGTACCCAGGGCTACGAGCAGTACTTC. Translating it yields CAISGTQGYEQYF.

V is TRBV4-1 and J is TRBJ2-3; no reliable D call. The CDR3 has 18 amino acids. From germline, CDR1 is MGHRA and CDR2 YSYEKL. V lost 0 bases and J 0 bases, leaving 16 bases between the germline ends. The CDR3 nucleotides read TGCGCCAGCAGCCAAGAGGGCTCGCCACTATTGAGCACAGATACGCAGTATTTT. It encodes CASSQEGSPLLSTDTQYF.

This clonotype showed up just a few times. V gene TRBV12-3 or TRBV12-4 combines with J gene TRBJ2-7, with 7 nucleotides matching TRBD1. The trim removed 8 bases at V and 3 bases at J, leaving 7 bases unmatched. This CDR3 has 13 residues. The CDR3 is CASLGPGGYEQYF. CDR3 DNA: TGTGCCAGCTTGGGGCCAGGGGGCTACGAGCAGTACTTC.

The chain couples TRBV5-1 to TRBJ2-5, with D possibly matching TRBD2 (6 bases). Trimming cost V 7 bases and J 0 bases, with 10 bases left between them. Germline lookup yields CDR1 SGHRS and CDR2 YFSETQ. The CDR3 is made up of 13 amino acids. The CDR3 region has the DNA TGCGCCAGCGCCCGGGAGTACCAAGAGACCCAGTACTTC. The encoded protein is CASAREYQETQYF.

This clonotype was detected once. The chain's CDR3 is CASSSGTGGHNEQFF. CDR3 coding DNA: TGTGCCAGCTCCTCCGGGACAGGGGGTCACAATGAGCAGTTCTTC. The chain couples TRBV6-2 or TRBV6-3 to TRBJ2-1; 11 nucleotides match TRBD1. The length of the CDR3 is 15 residues. The ends lost 8 bases at V and 5 bases at J; junction bases unmatched: 8. From germline, CDR1 is MNHEY and CDR2 SVGEGT.

In its sample, this clonotype was seen many times. The chain is built from TRBV24-1 and TRBJ2-3; a weak D match, TRBD2 (5 bases). The CDR3 consists of 15 residues. CDR1 KGHDR and CDR2 SFDVKD come from the germline V gene. Trimming cost V 6 bases and J 0 bases, with 12 bases left between them. The CDR3: CATSQSGSSTDTQYF. Written as DNA, the CDR3 is TGTGCCACCAGTCAGAGCGGTTCTAGCACAGATACGCAGTATTTT.

V gene TRBV29-1 combines with J gene TRBJ2-5, with D possibly matching TRBD1 (6 bases). Trimming pared 6 bases from V and 1 base from J, leaving 12 bases between. Germline V gives CDR1 SQVTM, CDR2 ANQGSEA. The CDR3 has 13 residues. CDR3 sequence: CSVDRTPQETQYF. The CDR3 DNA is TGCAGCGTCGACAGGACTCCCCAAGAGACCCAGTACTTC.

Points on this clonotype: A read error may produce the germline difference seen at one junction end. The chain couples TRBV6-5 to TRBJ1-4, with 7 bases fitting TRBD1. Germline V gene lookup returns CDR1 MNHEY and CDR2 SVGAGI. The CDR3 consists of 15 residues. The CDR3 loop reads CASGYSGTANEKLFF. The CDR3 DNA follows: TGTGCCAGCGGTTACTCCGGGACAGCTAATGAAAAACTGTTTTTT.

The V and J genes are TRBV7-8 and TRBJ2-1; no firm D call. V lost 2 bases, J lost 10 bases, and 6 bases lay in between. Germline CDR1 reads SGHVS; CDR2 reads FQNEAQ. The CDR3 is 11 residues long. The CDR3 spells CASSLNVEQFF. For the CDR3, the DNA is TGTGCCAGCAGCTTAAACGTCGAGCAGTTCTTC.

The sample holds a few counts of this clonotype. The chain couples TRBV6-1 to TRBJ2-7, with D maybe TRBD2 (5 bases). Germline CDR1 MNHNS, CDR2 SASEGT. This CDR3 is 14 amino acids long. V dropped 4 bases and J dropped 2 bases, with 12 bases sitting between them. The DNA for the CDR3 is TGTGCCAGCAGTGTCTTTCGGGGTCCCTACGAGCAGTACTTC. Encoded protein: CASSVFRGPYEQYF.

This chain uses TRBV14 with TRBJ2-1; D possibly corresponds to TRBD1 (6 bases). Germline V CDR1 and CDR2: SGHDN, FVKESK. Trimming took off 5 bases at V and 1 base at J, with 12 bases between the two ends. This CDR3 is built from 15 residues. The CDR3 DNA reads TGTGCCAGCAGCACTGACAGGTATTCCTACAATGAGCAGTTCTTC. This gives the protein CASSTDRYSYNEQFF.

The chain recombines TRBV6-2 or TRBV6-3 with TRBJ2-7; the D is unclear. Trimming left V 6 bases short and J 4 bases short, with 7 bases between. CDR1 and CDR2 (germline): MNHEY, SVGEGT. The CDR3 extends over 11 amino acids. CDR3 amino acids: CASRNIYEQYF. The CDR3 DNA sequence: TGTGCCAGCAGGAATATATACGAGCAGTACTTC.

There are a few counts of this clonotype. The chain links TRBV28 to TRBJ1-1; D is unresolved. Trimming pared 2 bases from V and 4 bases from J, leaving 20 bases between. CDR1 and CDR2 from the germline V gene are MDHEN and SYDVKM. There are 17 residues in the CDR3. Written as DNA, the CDR3 is TGTGCCAGCAGTTTAACTGGAGTCAGGACCATGGGCACTGAAGCTTTCTTT. Its translation is CASSLTGVRTMGTEAFF. Using reference TRBV28 and TRBJ1-1 for the parts outside the CDR3, the full variable domain is DVKVTQSSRYLVKRTGEKVFLECVQDMDHENMFWYRQDPGLGLRLIYFSYDVKMKEKGDIPEGYSVSREKKERFSLILESASTNQTSMYLCASSLTGVRTMGTEAFFGQGTRLTVV.

This clonotype was recorded a few times. J is TRBJ2-7 and V is TRBV28; 12 nucleotides line up with TRBD2. Germline trimming cut 4 bases from V and 5 bases from J; bases unmatched to any gene: 6. CDR3 size: 15 residues. Germline assignment: CDR1 MDHEN and CDR2 SYDVKM. DNA for the CDR3: TGTGCCAGCAGTTCCCCTAGCGGGAGGGCCCACGAGCAGTACTTC. Translated, it gives CASSSPSGRAHEQYF.

This rearrangement joins TRBV28 to TRBJ1-1; D might be TRBD1 (6 bases). The germline CDR1 and CDR2 sequences are MDHEN and SYDVKM. Trimming removed 9 bases from V and 1 base from J, with 24 bases in between. The CDR3 is 17 residues long. CDR3 residues: CASRERGQSPTNTEAFF. Written as DNA, the CDR3 is TGTGCCAGTAGAGAACGAGGACAGTCTCCAACGAACACTGAAGCTTTCTTT.

J is TRBJ2-5 and V is TRBV27, with TRBD2 as a possible D gene (5 bases). CDR1 is MNHEY and CDR2 is SMNVEV in the germline V gene (reference sequence). CDR3 length: 13 residues. The V end lost 3 bases, the J end lost 11 bases, and 16 bases lay between the germline ends. The CDR3 DNA is TGTGCCAGCAGTTTTACGGGGTACAATGAGCAGTACTTC. This translates into CASSFTGYNEQYF.

This clonotype was detected many times. The gene calls are TRBV18 and TRBJ2-5; 7 bases match TRBD2. The CDR3 length is 12 residues. The germline V gene has CDR1 KGHSH and CDR2 LQKENI. Losses at the gene ends were 8 bases for V and 5 bases for J; bases not matched to a gene: 5. CDR3: CASSPGGETQYF. CDR3 sequence (DNA): TGTGCCAGCAGCCCCGGGGGGGAGACCCAGTACTTC.

The chain links TRBV10-1 to TRBJ2-7; D remains unclear. With 2 bases removed from V and 4 bases from J, the gap between germline ends came to 9 bases. From germline, CDR1 is WNHNN and CDR2 SYGVQD (reference sequence). This CDR3 has 13 amino acids. This chain's CDR3 is CASSETSPYEQYF. CDR3 nucleotides: TGCGCCAGCAGTGAGACGTCTCCATACGAGCAGTACTTC.

This clonotype was counted between two and nine times. The chain combines TRBV18 with TRBJ2-7; 10 bases are a match to TRBD1. V lost 3 bases to trimming and J lost 3 bases; unmatched junction nucleotides: 11. Germline-derived CDR1 and CDR2 are KGHSH and LQKENI. This CDR3 is built from 17 residues. The DNA for the CDR3 is TGTGCCAGCTCACCCTCGAGGACGGGACAGGGGATCTACGAGCAGTACTTC. It specifies CASSPSRTGQGIYEQYF. The full variable domain, in which reference TRBV18 and TRBJ2-7 provide the parts outside the CDR3, is NAGVMQNPRHLVRRRGQEARLRCSPMKGHSHVYWYRQLPEEGLKFMVYLQKENIIDESGMPKERFSAEFPKEGPSILRIQQVVRGDSAAYFCASSPSRTGQGIYEQYFGPGTRLTVT.

There are a few counts of this clonotype. The chain combines TRBV20-1 with TRBJ2-5; D is uncertain. V lost 3 bases and J lost 2, with 7 bases in between. CDR3 length: 12 residues. Germline CDR1 is DFQATT and CDR2 is SNEGSKA (reference sequence). CDR3 region: CSASWQQETQYF. The CDR3 coding sequence is TGCAGTGCTAGTTGGCAGCAAGAGACCCAGTACTTC.

The chain joins TRBV28 to TRBJ2-1; possibly TRBD1 for D (5 bases). The CDR3 consists of 12 residues. V was trimmed by 7 bases and J by 4 bases, leaving 8 bases between them. Germline V gene lookup returns CDR1 MDHEN and CDR2 SYDVKM. The CDR3 spells CASTDSYNEQFF. The CDR3 DNA reads as TGTGCCAGCACTGACAGTTACAATGAGCAGTTCTTC.

The chain uses TRBV6-2 or TRBV6-3 and TRBJ1-5, with D perhaps matching TRBD1 (6 bases). There are 15 residues in the CDR3. CDR1 and CDR2 from the germline V gene are MNHEY and SVGEGT. V gave up 2 bases and J gave up 8 bases, with 16 bases separating them. The chain's CDR3 is CASSYSRGLGEPQHF. Written as DNA, the CDR3 is TGTGCCAGCAGTTACAGCAGGGGATTAGGGGAGCCCCAGCATTTT.

The CDR3 sequence: CASSPNGWISHGDEQFF. CDR3 coding DNA: TGTGCCAGCAGCCCCAATGGGTGGATTTCTCACGGTGATGAGCAGTTCTTC. The chain has TRBV7-9 and TRBJ2-1; D remains ambiguous. Between the trimmed V and J ends, which lost 5 bases and 8 bases, there was a span of 25 bases. Germline V gene data show CDR1 as SEHNR and CDR2 as FQNEAQ (reference sequence). The CDR3 spans 17 residues.

This sequence joins TRBV12-3 or TRBV12-4 and TRBJ2-1, with 13 bases matching TRBD2. The CDR3 is 16 residues long. V lost 7 bases to trimming and J lost 3 bases; unmatched junction nucleotides: 6. For the CDR3, the DNA is TGTGCCAGCATGGGGACTAGCGGGACGTTCTACAATGAGCAGTTCTTC. It is translated as CASMGTSGTFYNEQFF.